This TCR beta chain is from a study of CD8 T cells in ankylosing spondylitis. Findings and caveats of the study: Reactive arthritis synovial fluid and blood previously showed some of these motif variants. Ankylosing spondylitis blood seemed to carry a telltale TCR beta motif made of about 8 highly homologous variants.

This clonotype is termed medium-sized. Its target is not known. TCRdb redid the calling of the 5' RACE reads with MiXCR, one entry per CDR3 protein. The sample contains about 8,600 distinct CDR3 sequences, 3.9% of which appear only once. The sequencing input was blood, either unsorted or a sorted T cell fraction (not recorded which). The TCR was taken from a female donor with ankylosing spondylitis or in good health (not recorded which).

The CDR3 reads CASSLGGAGNNEQFF. CDR3 DNA sequence: TGTGCCAGCAGCCTAGGGGGGGCTGGTAACAATGAGCAGTTCTTC. The gene calls are TRBV9 and TRBJ2-1; TRBD2 might be the D (7 bases). This CDR3 has 15 amino acids. From germline, CDR1 is SGDLS and CDR2 YYNGEE. Trimming cost V 4 bases and J 5 bases, with 16 bases left between them. The full variable domain, with the rest looked up from reference TRBV9 and TRBJ2-1, is DSGVTQTPKHLITATGQRVTLRCSPRSGDLSVYWYQQSLDQGLQFLIQYYNGEERAKGNILERFSAQQFPDLHSELNLSSLELGDSALYFCASSLGGAGNNEQFFGPGTRLTVL.